Reported below is one T cell receptor (beta chain). The antigen this receptor binds is unknown. No much larger clone exists at a distance of one base, and base qualities are not known. TCR CDR3 regions were amplified from genomic DNA by multiplex PCR using the deep immunoSEQ assay. Extracted genomic DNA from each cell subset was spread evenly across all wells of several immunoSEQ 96-well plates, with each plate serving as a replicate. Each replicate PCR for sorted subsets received approximately 220 ng genomic DNA, equal to some 32,000 T cell genomes. Purified libraries were measured with a Qubit 3.0 fluorometer, size-checked on a Bioanalyzer 2100, and measured again with the KAPA Library Quantification kit. Every immunoSEQ 96-well plate was sequenced on a separate single-read 150-cycle Illumina NextSeq 550 flow cell. Regarding the original processing steps: Because the immunoSEQ output included only junctional sequences and no quality scores, the filtering could not be the same as the filtering used for full-length reads. To assign V/J genes and CDR3, sequences were annotated against IMGT germline references using PyIR, a Python wrapper for IgBLAST v1.9. Reads were removed for weak V/J assignments (E-value above 1e-6), missing CDR3, stop codons, out-of-frame junctions, or ambiguous translated residues. V3J clonotypes were defined as sequences sharing the same inferred V gene, J gene, and CDR3 amino acid sequence. To compute the percentage overlap between repertoires, the number of shared unique clonotypes was divided by the size of the smaller repertoire. Repertoire richness was assessed with RTK rarefaction, the Chao1 estimator, and Recon v2.1 estimates of unobserved clonotypes. Generation probabilities for all TCRbeta clonotypes obtained by the gDNA method from a handful of donors were computed using OLGA. Imported from immuneACCESS, the table was reduced by TCRdb to in-frame sequences with V and J called. These copies leave out some clones; in studies compared against another copy, an unresolved V gene accounts for under half, and the cause of the remainder is not known. V, J and clone size are those of that table, while D and trimming were read from the DNA. This sample is represented by 1.6 million or so clones; around 98.5% of them were singletons. 0.3% to 0.45% of the sample is held by the ten biggest clonotypes.

The CDR3 runs 14 residues from the cysteine to the phenylalanine. Only the CDR3 part of the read is kept: 42 bases, read in frame from the first base. Trimming accounts for 4 bases at V and 3 bases at J, while the number of junction bases matched to no gene is 2. The germline V gene encodes CDR1 SNHLY and CDR2 FYNNEI. This sample was taken from a study of shared clonotypes between healthy human individuals (dated by TCRdb to the early 2020s). With respect to the entire study: The cohort included a few men and a couple of women between 18 and 49 years of age. For each donor, CD4 naive and CD4 memory were each run on three plates, CD8 naive on two plates, and CD8 memory on one plate. The study deeply sequenced blood TCR repertoires of roughly five healthy adults to estimate repertoire size and the extent of clonotype sharing between individuals. Libraries were prepared and TCR repertoires were sequenced by different laboratories using diverse techniques, in order to increase sequencing depth and limit assay-specific biases. Between about 0.94 and 8.9 billion PBMCs per donor were obtained by leukapheresis.

The investigation overall reported the following: Naive subsets generally had larger estimated clonotype richness than memory subsets. The genetic and exposure-history diversity represented was limited by the small number of donors. Compared with non-shared clonotypes, the clonotypes found in all four sorted-subset donors had higher generation probabilities. Rarefaction of sorted-subset datasets indicated incomplete sequencing despite the large sequencing depth. Pairwise subsampling indicated that sequencing depth was expected to affect the degree of clonotype sharing among donors. Sampling was restricted to blood, and TCR repertoires in tissues likely differ from the TCR repertoires found in blood. When a handful of donors were compared, the shared fraction of clonotypes was roughly 5% for naive CD4, more than 3% for naive CD8, 2.3% for memory CD4, and around 0.37% for memory CD8.

The donors were healthy, HIV-negative adults with no recently reported acute infections or vaccinations. Every donor was a Caucasian adult residing in Nashville, Tennessee, USA. CD4+ T cells were enriched through magnetic negative selection, after which naive cells were positively selected on CD45RA and the remaining negative fraction served as the memory subset. Blood was obtained by leukapheresis, after which PBMCs were separated by Ficoll-Histopaque density gradient centrifugation and cryopreserved in liquid nitrogen vapor phase. Purity and quantity of every magnetically sorted T cell population were checked by analytical flow cytometry. From each sorted fraction, genomic DNA was isolated and quantified by UV absorbance on a Nanodrop 2000c.

The sequence links TRBV2 to TRBJ1-1, and TRBD1 matches 10 of the central bases. The sequenced sample was naive CD4+ T cells sorted from blood. The cell subset or site label corresponds to: CD45RA+ positively selected. The source is a man in his thirties or forties in good health. The encoded CDR3 is CASSGQGAHTEAFF. The nucleotide sequence is TGTGCCAGCAGTGGACAGGGGGCCCACACTGAAGCTTTCTTT.